This T cell receptor beta chain came from a study of shared clonotypes between healthy human individuals (dated by TCRdb to 2020 to 2022). About the full investigation: The cohort comprised a couple of women and three men aged 18 to 49 years. To estimate repertoire size and how much clonotype sharing occurs between individuals, the study deeply sequenced the blood TCR repertoires of about 5 healthy adults. To increase sequencing depth and limit assay-specific biases, TCR repertoire library preparation and sequencing were carried out by different laboratories using diverse techniques. Leukapheresis yielded between about 0.85 and 10 billion PBMCs per donor. What the work shows at the level of the full study, not this receptor alone: Based on pairwise subsampling, the degree of clonotype sharing among donors was expected to be affected by sequencing depth. Sampling was restricted to blood, and TCR repertoires in tissues likely differ from the TCR repertoires found in blood. Because the study included only a small number of donors, the genetic and exposure-history diversity represented was limited.

Using the deep immunoSEQ assay, TCR CDR3 regions were amplified from genomic DNA by multiplex PCR. Extracted genomic DNA from each cell subset was distributed evenly across all wells of several immunoSEQ 96-well plates, and each plate was treated as a replicate. Each replicate PCR for unsorted PBMC received 300 to 350 ng genomic DNA, equal to 25,000 to 35,000 T cell genomes. Ten immunoSEQ deep assay plates were used to sequence unsorted PBMC genomic DNA. Purified libraries were measured with a Qubit 3.0 fluorometer, size-checked on a Bioanalyzer 2100, and measured again with the KAPA Library Quantification kit. Every immunoSEQ 96-well plate was sequenced on a separate single-read 150-cycle Illumina NextSeq 550 flow cell. The paper's data handling went like this. Because the immunoSEQ output included only junctional sequences and no quality scores, the filtering could not be the same as the filtering used for full-length reads. Sequences were annotated with PyIR, a Python wrapper for IgBLAST v1.9, using IMGT germline references to assign V/J genes and CDR3. Reads with weak V/J assignments (E-value above 1e-6), missing CDR3, stop codons, out-of-frame junctions, or ambiguous translated residues were removed. V3J clonotypes were defined as sequences sharing the same inferred V gene, J gene, and CDR3 amino acid sequence. To compute the percentage overlap between repertoires, the number of shared unique clonotypes was divided by the size of the smaller repertoire. Three approaches were used to assess repertoire richness: RTK rarefaction, the Chao1 estimator, and Recon v2.1 estimates of unobserved clonotypes. TCRdb holds this immuneACCESS table with in-frame rearrangements only. Some clones are missing; in checked studies, unresolved V genes explain under half, and the rest has no known cause. The DNA gave D and trimming, while V, J and clone size come from that table. The sample includes 400,000 to 600,000 clones, with about 85% observed a single time. The ten largest account for approximately 13% of the sample.

The V end gives up 2 bases and the J end 1 base, leaving 1 base in the junction not matched to a gene. CDR1 and CDR2, looked up from the germline V gene (reference sequence), are MNHEY and SMNVEV. The CDR3 starts with the cysteine, ends with the phenylalanine, and has 15 residues. Just the 45-base CDR3 DNA is kept, in frame starting at base 1. The donors were healthy, HIV-negative adults with no recently reported acute infections or vaccinations. Every donor was a Caucasian adult residing in Nashville, Tennessee, USA. For unsorted samples, 75 million to 100 million PBMCs were counted and genomic DNA was extracted with the QIAamp DNA Blood Mini kit. After blood collection by leukapheresis, PBMCs were isolated using Ficoll-Histopaque density gradient centrifugation and then cryopreserved in the vapor phase of liquid nitrogen. On this clone: Its cognate antigen has yet to be identified. Base qualities are not at hand, and no much larger clone is one base apart.

The rearranged segments are TRBV27 and TRBJ2-3, and TRBD2 aligns with 9 junction nucleotides. Sequencing was done on a sample of PBMCs. The clonotype was recovered from a woman in her thirties or forties in good health. Some clones in this sample may be carry-over from other donors' samples. The DNA sequence reads TGTGCCAGCAGTTTAGCGGGAGGGGGCACAGATACGCAGTATTTT. It translates as CASSLAGGGTDTQYF.